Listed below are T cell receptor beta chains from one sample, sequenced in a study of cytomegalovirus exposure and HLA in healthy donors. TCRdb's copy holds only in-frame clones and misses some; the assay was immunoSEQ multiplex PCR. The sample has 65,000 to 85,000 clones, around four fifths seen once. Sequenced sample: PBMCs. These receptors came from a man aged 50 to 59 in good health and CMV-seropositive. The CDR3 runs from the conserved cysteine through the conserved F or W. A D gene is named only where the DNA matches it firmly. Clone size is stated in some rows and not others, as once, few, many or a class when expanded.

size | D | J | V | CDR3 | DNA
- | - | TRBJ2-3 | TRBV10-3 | CASSTGLSTDTQYF | TGTGCCTCCTCAACGGGACTCAGCACAGATACGCAGTATTTT
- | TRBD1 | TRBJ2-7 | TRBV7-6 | CASSSGTGDYEQYF | TGTGCCAGCAGCTCCGGGACAGGGGACTACGAGCAGTACTTC
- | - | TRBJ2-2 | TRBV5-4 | CASSLVYSTGELFF | TGTGCCAGCAGCTTGGTTTATTCCACCGGGGAGCTGTTTTTT
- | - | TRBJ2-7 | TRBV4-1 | CASSRTQGLNEQYF | TGCGCCAGCTCCCGGACGCAGGGGCTCAACGAGCAGTACTTC
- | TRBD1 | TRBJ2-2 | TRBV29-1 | CSAVLGQGNTGELFF | TGCAGCGCTGTCTTGGGACAGGGAAACACCGGGGAGCTGTTTTTT
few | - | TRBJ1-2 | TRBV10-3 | CAIRVVQDAGYTF | TGTGCCATCAGGGTTGTGCAGGATGCTGGCTACACCTTC
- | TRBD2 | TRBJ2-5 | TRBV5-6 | CASSPTLGLAGGGKETQYF | TGTGCCAGCAGCCCGACGCTGGGACTAGCGGGAGGAGGAAAAGAGACCCAGTACTTC
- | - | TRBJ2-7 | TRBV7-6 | CASSLSGYEQYF | TGTGCCAGCAGCTTATCGGGCTACGAGCAGTACTTC
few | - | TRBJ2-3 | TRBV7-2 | CASRPRGGVTDTQYF | TGTGCCAGCAGACCTAGGGGGGGGGTGACAGATACGCAGTATTTT
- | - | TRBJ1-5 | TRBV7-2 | CASSLWADQPQHF | TGTGCCAGCAGCTTATGGGCAGATCAGCCCCAGCATTTT
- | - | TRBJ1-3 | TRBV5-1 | CASSLEVLGSGNTIYF | TGCGCCAGCAGCTTGGAAGTCTTGGGGAGTGGAAACACCATATATTTT
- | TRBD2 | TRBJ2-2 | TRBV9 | CASSVGGRNTGELFF | TGTGCCAGCAGCGTCGGGGGGAGGAACACCGGGGAGCTGTTTTTT
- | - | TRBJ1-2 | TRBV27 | CASSFTGGASYTF | TGTGCCAGCAGTTTTACAGGCGGGGCGAGCTACACCTTC
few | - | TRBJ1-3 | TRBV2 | CASSEAGTRTGSGNTIYF | TGTGCCAGCAGCGAGGCCGGGACACGCACAGGCTCTGGAAACACCATATATTTT
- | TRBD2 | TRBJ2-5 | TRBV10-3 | CASSGTSGTETQYF | TGTGCCAGCTCCGGGACTAGCGGGACGGAGACCCAGTACTTC
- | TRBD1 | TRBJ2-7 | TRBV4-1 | CASSQERPGQNYEQYF | TGCGCCAGCAGCCAAGAAAGGCCGGGACAGAACTACGAGCAGTACTTC
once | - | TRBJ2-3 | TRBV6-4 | CASSGHWGTPTDTQYF | TGTGCCAGCAGTGGCCACTGGGGGACTCCCACAGATACGCAGTATTTT
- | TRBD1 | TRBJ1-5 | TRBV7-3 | CASSLEGAPNQPQHF | TGTGCCAGCAGCTTAGAGGGGGCGCCTAATCAGCCCCAGCATTTT
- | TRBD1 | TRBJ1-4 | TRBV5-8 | CASSWTGPEKLFF | TGTGCCAGCAGCTGGACAGGGCCTGAAAAACTGTTTTTT
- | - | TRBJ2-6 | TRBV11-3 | CASSSGQQAGANVLTF | TGTGCCAGCAGCTCGGGACAACAAGCTGGGGCCAACGTCCTGACTTTC
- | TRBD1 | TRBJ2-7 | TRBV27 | CATSGGQGAVNEQYF | TGTGCCACCAGTGGCGGACAGGGGGCCGTCAACGAGCAGTACTTC
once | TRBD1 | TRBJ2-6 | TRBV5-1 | CASSMQGARSGANVLTF | TGCGCCAGCAGCATGCAGGGGGCTCGCTCTGGGGCCAACGTCCTGACTTTC
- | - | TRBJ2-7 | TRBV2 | CASRQGSYEQYF | TGTGCCAGCAGGCAGGGCTCCTACGAGCAGTACTTC
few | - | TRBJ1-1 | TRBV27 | CASSFGGNTEAFF | TGTGCCAGCAGTTTCGGCGGGAACACTGAAGCTTTCTTT
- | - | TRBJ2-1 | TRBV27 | CASSLGGPVYNEQFF | TGTGCCAGCAGTTTGGGTGGGCCTGTCTACAATGAGCAGTTCTTC
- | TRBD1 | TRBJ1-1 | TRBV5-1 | CASSPGQGSGTEAFF | TGCGCCAGCAGCCCTGGACAGGGAAGTGGGACTGAAGCTTTCTTT
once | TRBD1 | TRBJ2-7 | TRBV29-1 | CSVRPQGQRSYEQYF | TGCAGCGTTCGTCCCCAGGGACAGCGCTCCTACGAGCAGTACTTC
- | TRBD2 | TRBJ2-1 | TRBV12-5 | CASGLIGREANEQFF | TGTGCTAGTGGCCTGATAGGGAGGGAGGCAAATGAGCAGTTCTTC
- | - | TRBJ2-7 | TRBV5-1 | CASRSDREVHEQYF | TGCGCCAGCAGATCCGACAGGGAGGTCCACGAGCAGTACTTC
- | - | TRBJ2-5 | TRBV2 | CASCRGHEETQYF | TGTGCCAGCTGCCGCGGCCACGAGGAGACCCAGTACTTC
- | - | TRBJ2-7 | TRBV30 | CAWTAGTKSYEQYF | TGTGCCTGGACCGCCGGGACAAAATCCTACGAGCAGTACTTC
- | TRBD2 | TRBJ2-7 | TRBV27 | CASRLLAGSYEQYF | TGTGCCAGCAGATTGTTAGCGGGATCCTACGAGCAGTACTTC
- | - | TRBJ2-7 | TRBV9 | CASSVDGNSYEQYF | TGTGCCAGCAGCGTAGACGGGAATTCCTACGAGCAGTACTTC
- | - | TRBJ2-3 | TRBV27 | CASSLMIGWGGGETGTQYF | TGTGCCAGCAGTTTAATGATCGGCTGGGGGGGAGGGGAGACAGGTACGCAGTATTTT
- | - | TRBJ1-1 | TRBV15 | CATSVGQSRTEAFF | TGTGCCACCAGCGTTGGACAGAGTCGCACTGAAGCTTTCTTT
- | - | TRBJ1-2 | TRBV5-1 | CASSAGGLGIYGYTF | TGCGCCAGCAGTGCGGGCGGCTTGGGGATCTATGGCTACACCTTC
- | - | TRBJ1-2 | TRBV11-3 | CASSRAGAIYGYTF | TGTGCCAGCAGCCGGGCAGGGGCTATCTATGGCTACACCTTC
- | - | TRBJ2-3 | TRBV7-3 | CASSPDPSVTDTQYF | TGTGCCAGCAGCCCAGACCCTAGCGTCACAGATACGCAGTATTTT
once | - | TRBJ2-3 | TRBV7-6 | CASSSAYRATDTQYF | TGTGCCAGCAGCTCCGCATACAGGGCCACAGATACGCAGTATTTT
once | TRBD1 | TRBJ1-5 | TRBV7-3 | CASSLLGQTGLGNQPQHF | TGTGCCAGCAGCTTATTAGGGCAGACAGGGTTGGGCAATCAGCCCCAGCATTTT
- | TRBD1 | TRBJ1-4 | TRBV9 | CASSVGTGNEKLFF | TGTGCCAGCTCTGTCGGGACAGGTAATGAAAAACTGTTTTTT
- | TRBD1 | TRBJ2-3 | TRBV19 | CASTGTVSTDTQYF | TGTGCCAGTACCGGGACAGTGAGCACAGATACGCAGTATTTT
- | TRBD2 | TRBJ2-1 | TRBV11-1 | CASSPRLASPRGLNEQFF | TGTGCCAGCAGCCCGCGACTAGCCTCACCCAGAGGTCTAAATGAGCAGTTCTTC